The TCR beta chain under discussion was sequenced for a study of cytomegalovirus exposure and HLA in healthy donors. The PCR used 60 Vbeta and 13 Jbeta primers. TCRdb keeps only in-frame clones here, not all; method: immunoSEQ multiplex PCR. The sample lists around 140,000 clones; around 79% were seen once. Germline assignment: CDR1 LNHNV and CDR2 YYDKDF (reference sequence). The CDR3 totals 15 residues. The ends were cut back, 1 base at V and 0 bases at J, with 10 bases in the middle. The origin of this receptor is a woman aged 40 to 49 in good health and CMV-seronegative. The gene calls are TRBV15 and TRBJ2-7; TRBD1 is a possible D gene (6 bases). The material sequenced was PBMCs. The CDR3 DNA reads TGTGCCACCAGCAGAGGCAGGGGATCCTCCTACGAGCAGTACTTC. As protein: CATSRGRGSSYEQYF.